Included here is one TCR beta chain sequence, with context. Its cognate antigen is unknown. Per sample, extraction of total RNA gave at least 5.5 micrograms in every case. The sample is drawn from a study of blood T cells in healthy people across ages. Broader study findings: Roughly linear age-related decline in beta diversity appeared, significant by age 40.

A J-beta primer mix and a sample-barcoded 5' primer were used in a second PCR of about 7 to 12 cycles. TCRdb independently ran MiXCR on the 5' RACE reads; one entry per CDR3 protein. The sample has roughly 1,100,000 distinct CDR3 sequences; 20% to 25% are singletons. Trimming left V 6 bases short and J 2 bases short, with 13 bases between. The CDR3 runs to 14 residues. This same sample was also taken into another study, of T cells of mothers and their children. Per that paper: Per mother, over 8 million TCR beta CDR3 reads were obtained; per child, about 3.3 million.

The material sequenced was blood. This sequence was found in a girl aged 2-10 years in good health. The chain is built from TRBV12-3 or TRBV12-4 and TRBJ2-5; D is unclear. CDR3 coding DNA: TGTGCCAGCAGACCTGATGACTTGCAAGAGACCCAGTACTTC. Translation: CASRPDDLQETQYF.